This TCR beta chain was sequenced during a study of beta chain features in type 1 diabetes. Across the whole study: Regarding age, gender and cell yields, patients proved similar to healthy donors. The examined sorted cells totaled fewer than 140 million across samples. Study-wide points: It was not settled here whether HLA type affects TCRB rearrangement. Type 1 diabetes patients showed a moderate but significant shortening of TCRB CDR3s in all four CD4+ subsets.

CDR1 is SNHLY and CDR2 is FYNNEI in the germline V gene. The CDR3 runs to 14 residues. V was pared by 4 bases and J by 5 bases, with 11 bases between. Via CD45RO/CCR7/CD25/CD127/CD95/CD27, cells of the CD4+ naive, central memory, regulatory and stem cell-like memory subsets were sorted. Expressed TCRB transcripts got sequenced, as all isolated RNA was reverse transcribed. Repertoires were generated with immunoSEQ multiplex PCR, while TCRdb's copy carries only in-frame clones and drops some. Here the sample spans approximately 730,000 clones, about an eighth being singletons. Points on this clone: No antigen is known for it.

This chain links TRBV2 with TRBJ2-2; D gene uncertain. This TCR was recovered from a man between 18 and 29 years old with type 1 diabetes. Sequenced input: naive CD4+ T cells from blood. Here the CDR3 reads CASSVRRVTGELFF. CDR3 sequence (DNA): TGTGCCAGCAGTGTTCGGAGAGTAACCGGGGAGCTGTTTTTT. Combining the CDR3 with reference TRBV2 and TRBJ2-2 gives the whole variable domain EPEVTQTPSHQVTQMGQEVILRCVPISNHLYFYWYRQILGQKVEFLVSFYNNEISEKSEIFDDQFSVERPDGSNFTLKIRSTKLEDSAMYFCASSVRRVTGELFFGEGSRLTVL.